This section outlines one T cell receptor (beta chain) sequence together with its context. The source of the sample is a study of blood T cell repertoires in COVID-19. Overall study context: Sites in the United States, Italy and Spain provided acute and convalescent COVID-19 samples. T cells, B-cell-depleted T cells, or PBMCs supplied cDNA or gDNA.

Per the original methods: Quantification of nucleated cells was approximated via reference gene primer amplification. TCRdb's table, derived via immunoSEQ multiplex PCR, lists solely in-frame clones and lacks some. Clonal size and the V and J genes are those of that table, whereas D and trimming came from the DNA. In the table there are roughly 80,000 clones, approximately 80% of which are singletons. The CDR3 runs 16 residues. V lost 6 bases, J lost 2 bases, and 18 bases lay in between. Germline V lookup: CDR1 SEHNR, CDR2 FQNEAQ (reference sequence). The genes are TRBV7-9 and TRBJ2-3, with D tentatively TRBD1 (5 bases). The receptor was derived from a woman aged 60-70 years with acute or convalescent COVID-19. The sequencing input was peripheral blood. CDR3 protein: CASSSGFPTFTDTQYF. For the CDR3, the DNA is TGTGCCAGCAGTTCAGGGTTCCCCACCTTCACAGATACGCAGTATTTT.